This TCR beta chain was captured in a study of T-cell reconstitution after alpha-beta-depleted transplantation in children. The germline gives CDR1 MNHEY, CDR2 SMNVEV (reference sequence). The germline V and J ends were trimmed by 3 bases and 0 bases, with 12 bases remaining between them. There are 15 residues in the CDR3. Library preparation (for TCRbeta) was performed with unique molecular identifiers. TCRdb recomputed calls from the PCR reads with MiXCR, one row per CDR3 protein. The sample shows hundreds of thousands of distinct CDR3 sequences, approximately 12% of them seen only once. The J gene is TRBJ2-7, the V gene TRBV27; D remains ambiguous. The material was PBMCs, mostly from graft donor cells, obtained 360 days after TCRalphabeta/CD19-depleted stem cell transplant. The receptor's source is a male patient younger than 18 who had a stem cell transplant for acute myeloid leukemia, so the T cells may come from the graft donor. The CDR3 spells CASSFGPPSSYEQYF. CDR3 coding DNA: TGTGCCAGCAGTTTTGGGCCGCCGAGCTCCTACGAGCAGTACTTC.